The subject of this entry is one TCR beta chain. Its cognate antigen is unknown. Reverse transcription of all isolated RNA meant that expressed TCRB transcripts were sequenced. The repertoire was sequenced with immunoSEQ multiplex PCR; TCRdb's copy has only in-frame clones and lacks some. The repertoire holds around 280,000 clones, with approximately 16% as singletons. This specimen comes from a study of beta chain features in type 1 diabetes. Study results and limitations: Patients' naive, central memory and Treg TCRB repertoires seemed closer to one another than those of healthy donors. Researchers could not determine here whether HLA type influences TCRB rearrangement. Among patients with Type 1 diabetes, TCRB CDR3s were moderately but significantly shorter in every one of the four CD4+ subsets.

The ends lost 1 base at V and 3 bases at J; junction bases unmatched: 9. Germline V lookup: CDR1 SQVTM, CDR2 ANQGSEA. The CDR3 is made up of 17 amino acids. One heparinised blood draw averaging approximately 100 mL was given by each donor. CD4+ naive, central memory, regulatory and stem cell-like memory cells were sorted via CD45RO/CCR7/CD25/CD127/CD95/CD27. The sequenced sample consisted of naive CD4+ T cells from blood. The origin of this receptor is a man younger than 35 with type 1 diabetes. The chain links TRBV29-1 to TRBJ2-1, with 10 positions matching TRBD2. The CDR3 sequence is CSVEGASGRLVYNEQFF. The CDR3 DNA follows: TGCAGCGTTGAAGGGGCTAGCGGGAGACTAGTCTACAATGAGCAGTTCTTC.